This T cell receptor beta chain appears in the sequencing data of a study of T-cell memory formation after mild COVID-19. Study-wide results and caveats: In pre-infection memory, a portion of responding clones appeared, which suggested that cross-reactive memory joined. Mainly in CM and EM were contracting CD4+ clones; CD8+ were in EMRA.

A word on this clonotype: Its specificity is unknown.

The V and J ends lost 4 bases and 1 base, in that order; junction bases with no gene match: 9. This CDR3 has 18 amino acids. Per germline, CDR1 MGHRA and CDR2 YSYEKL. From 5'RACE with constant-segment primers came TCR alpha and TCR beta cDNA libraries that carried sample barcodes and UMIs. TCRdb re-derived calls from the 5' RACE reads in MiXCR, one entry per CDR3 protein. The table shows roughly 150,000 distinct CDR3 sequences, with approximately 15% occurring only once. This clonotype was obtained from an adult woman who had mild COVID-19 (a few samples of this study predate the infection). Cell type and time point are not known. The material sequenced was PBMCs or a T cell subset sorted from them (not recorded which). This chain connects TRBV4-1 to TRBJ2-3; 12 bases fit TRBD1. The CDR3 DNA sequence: TGCGCCAGCAGCCGACGTCCCGGGACAGGGGGCGGCACAGATACGCAGTATTTT. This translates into CASSRRPGTGGGTDTQYF.